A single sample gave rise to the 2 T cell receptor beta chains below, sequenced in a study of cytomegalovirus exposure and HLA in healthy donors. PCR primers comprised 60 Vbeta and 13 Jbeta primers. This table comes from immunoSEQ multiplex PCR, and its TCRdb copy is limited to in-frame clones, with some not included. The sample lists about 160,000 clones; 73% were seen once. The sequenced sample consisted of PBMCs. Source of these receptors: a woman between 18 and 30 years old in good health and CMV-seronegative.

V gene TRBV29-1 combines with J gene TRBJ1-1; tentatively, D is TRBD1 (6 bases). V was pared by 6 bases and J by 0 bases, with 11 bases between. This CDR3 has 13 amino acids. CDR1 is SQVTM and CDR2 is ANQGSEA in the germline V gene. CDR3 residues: CSVAQGMNTEAFF. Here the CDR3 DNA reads TGCAGCGTAGCACAGGGAATGAACACTGAAGCTTTCTTT.

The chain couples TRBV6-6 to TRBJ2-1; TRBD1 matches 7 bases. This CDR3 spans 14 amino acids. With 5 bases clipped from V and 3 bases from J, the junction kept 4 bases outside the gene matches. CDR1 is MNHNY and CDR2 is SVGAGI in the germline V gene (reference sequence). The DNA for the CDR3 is TGTGCCAGCAGTACCTGGACAGGCTACAATGAGCAGTTCTTC. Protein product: CASSTWTGYNEQFF.